This is a list of T cell receptor beta chains from one sample in a study of tumor-infiltrating lymphocytes in localized non-small cell lung cancer. Method: immunoSEQ multiplex PCR; TCRdb's copy keeps in-frame clones and lacks some. The table shows roughly 7,000 clones, with around three fifths occurring only once. The sequencing sample was made of uninvolved lung tissue not adjacent to the tumor. These receptors came from a human donor with non-small cell lung cancer. CDR3s leave out the opening cysteine and the closing phenylalanine or tryptophan. Fields, in order: J gene, V gene, D gene, CDR3 protein. The D gene is left open where the match is weak.

J: TRBJ1-5
V: TRBV7-2
D: TRBD1
CDR3: ASSLRGGTDQPQH

J: TRBJ2-6
V: TRBV2
D: TRBD1
CDR3: ASSREQGARAPGANVLT

J: TRBJ1-2
V: TRBV6-1
D: NA
CDR3: ASSDLGGEDYGYT

J: TRBJ1-2
V: TRBV4-2
D: NA
CDR3: ASGTVNNYGYT

J: TRBJ2-7
V: TRBV7-2
D: TRBD1
CDR3: ASSFDGTGSSYEQY

J: TRBJ2-2
V: TRBV11-2
D: TRBD2
CDR3: ASSSLRSGMAGELF

J: TRBJ1-1
V: TRBV29-1
D: NA
CDR3: SVVGFSGGQGAEAF

J: TRBJ2-7
V: TRBV7-8
D: TRBD2
CDR3: ASTATSGGPYEQY

J: TRBJ1-2
V: TRBV5-4
D: NA
CDR3: ASSPPGGRGGYT

J: TRBJ1-1
V: TRBV7-2
D: NA
CDR3: ASSSSVNTEAF

J: TRBJ2-2
V: TRBV4-2
D: TRBD2
CDR3: ASSQDRLAGGLANTGELF

J: TRBJ1-2
V: TRBV4-1
D: TRBD1
CDR3: ASSQDRAGGAYGYT

J: TRBJ2-7
V: TRBV2
D: TRBD1
CDR3: ASSDRQGAFNEQY

J: TRBJ1-4
V: TRBV7-9
D: NA
CDR3: ASSSSATNEKLF

J: TRBJ1-1
V: TRBV27
D: NA
CDR3: ASSFGGAVIEAF

J: TRBJ1-1
V: TRBV5-1
D: NA
CDR3: ASSLVFNGPPTEAF

J: TRBJ1-6
V: TRBV4-2
D: TRBD1
CDR3: ASTPSWDRDNSPLH

J: TRBJ2-1
V: TRBV4-3
D: NA
CDR3: ASSPSGEDEQF

J: TRBJ2-2
V: TRBV6-4
D: NA
CDR3: ASSVNPQNTGELF

J: TRBJ2-1
V: TRBV14
D: TRBD2
CDR3: ASRAAGGLREQF

J: TRBJ2-2
V: TRBV2
D: NA
CDR3: ASSGLSPTRGTGELF

J: TRBJ1-5
V: TRBV11-2
D: NA
CDR3: ASSLDRDQPQH

J: TRBJ1-3
V: TRBV27
D: NA
CDR3: ASSLSVGNTIY

J: TRBJ1-2
V: TRBV6-5
D: NA
CDR3: ASSYSYRLANYGYT

J: TRBJ2-1
V: TRBV19
D: TRBD2
CDR3: ASSVRSGDGGEQF

J: TRBJ1-5
V: TRBV7-2
D: NA
CDR3: ASSLTSGTGPLNQPQH

J: TRBJ2-7
V: TRBV30
D: NA
CDR3: AWSSLFYEQY

J: TRBJ2-5
V: TRBV5-6
D: NA
CDR3: ASSLGSQETQY

J: TRBJ1-5
V: TRBV2
D: TRBD1
CDR3: ASSVQGAGQPQH

J: TRBJ1-1
V: TRBV19
D: NA
CDR3: ASITGNTEAF

J: TRBJ2-7
V: TRBV19
D: NA
CDR3: ASSNPEGYEQY

J: TRBJ2-7
V: TRBV27
D: NA
CDR3: ASSLGQPYEQY

J: TRBJ2-2
V: TRBV29-1
D: NA
CDR3: SVDESRGGELF

J: TRBJ1-1
V: TRBV2
D: TRBD1
CDR3: ASSLQGADTEAF

J: TRBJ1-2
V: TRBV11-3
D: NA
CDR3: ASSSEGTLYGYT

J: TRBJ1-1
V: TRBV5-5
D: NA
CDR3: ASSFTLSEAF

J: TRBJ1-5
V: TRBV7-8
D: NA
CDR3: ASSLARTLSNQPQH

J: TRBJ1-6
V: TRBV11-3
D: NA
CDR3: ASSLGRGDNSPLH

J: TRBJ2-1
V: TRBV7-9
D: TRBD1
CDR3: ASSRVRDSLSEEQF

J: TRBJ1-1
V: TRBV7-2
D: NA
CDR3: ASSLRMGQSNTEAF

J: TRBJ1-3
V: TRBV2
D: TRBD1
CDR3: ATQGRSGNTIY

J: TRBJ1-1
V: TRBV9
D: NA
CDR3: ASSVSGDTEAF